This is a list of T cell receptor beta chains from one sample in a study of long-term antiretroviral therapy in people with HIV. Using immunoSEQ multiplex PCR, the repertoire was profiled, and TCRdb retains in-frame clones only, with some absent. The repertoire holds 15,000 to 20,000 clones, with over 70% as singletons. Sequencing used unsorted PBMCs, obtained 1.5 years before starting antiretroviral therapy. All receptors come from a woman aged 50 to 60 with HIV. Each CDR3 is given with its conserved first and last residue. Each record gives: D gene, clone size, V gene, J gene, CDR3 protein, CDR3 DNA. A D gene is named only where the DNA matches it firmly. A row's size may be missing; if present it is once, few, many or a size class.

d_gene: TRBD1
abundance: few
v_gene: TRBV10-1
j_gene: TRBJ1-2
CDR3aa: CASSPKRTGYGYTF
CDR3nt: TGCGCCAGCAGCCCGAAGAGGACAGGATATGGCTACACCTTC

d_gene: -
abundance: -
v_gene: TRBV6-6
j_gene: TRBJ2-3
CDR3aa: CASSYSSAGADTQYF
CDR3nt: TGTGCCAGCAGTTACAGTAGCGCAGGGGCAGATACGCAGTATTTT

d_gene: TRBD1
abundance: -
v_gene: TRBV7-9
j_gene: TRBJ1-4
CDR3aa: CASSGTANNEKLFF
CDR3nt: TGTGCCAGCAGCGGGACAGCGAATAATGAAAAACTGTTTTTT

d_gene: -
abundance: -
v_gene: TRBV27
j_gene: TRBJ2-7
CDR3aa: CASSLSPLGYEQYF
CDR3nt: TGTGCCAGCAGTTTATCCCCTCTGGGCTACGAGCAGTACTTC

d_gene: -
abundance: -
v_gene: TRBV5-4
j_gene: TRBJ2-7
CDR3aa: CASSSSYEQYF
CDR3nt: TGTGCCAGCAGCTCCTCCTACGAGCAGTACTTC

d_gene: -
abundance: -
v_gene: TRBV5-1
j_gene: TRBJ2-2
CDR3aa: CASSSTRTGELFF
CDR3nt: TGCGCCAGCAGCTCGACACGCACCGGGGAGCTGTTTTTT

d_gene: -
abundance: -
v_gene: TRBV6-6
j_gene: TRBJ2-4
CDR3aa: CASSYGQMIQYF
CDR3nt: TGTGCCAGCAGTTATGGCCAGATGATTCAGTACTTC

d_gene: -
abundance: -
v_gene: TRBV30
j_gene: TRBJ1-5
CDR3aa: CAWNDGLVNQPQHF
CDR3nt: TGTGCCTGGAACGACGGGTTAGTTAATCAGCCCCAGCATTTT

d_gene: -
abundance: -
v_gene: TRBV30
j_gene: TRBJ1-4
CDR3aa: CAWSRGAVNEKLFF
CDR3nt: TGTGCCTGGAGTAGGGGGGCGGTTAATGAAAAACTGTTTTTT

d_gene: -
abundance: -
v_gene: TRBV14
j_gene: TRBJ1-4
CDR3aa: CASSQDAGSNEKLFF
CDR3nt: TGTGCCAGCAGCCAAGATGCGGGTTCTAATGAAAAACTGTTTTTT

d_gene: -
abundance: -
v_gene: TRBV9
j_gene: TRBJ2-2
CDR3aa: CASSPGRGHTGELFF
CDR3nt: TGTGCCAGCAGCCCCGGAAGGGGTCACACCGGGGAGCTGTTTTTT

d_gene: -
abundance: -
v_gene: TRBV6-1
j_gene: TRBJ2-5
CDR3aa: CASSDGAYIKETQYF
CDR3nt: TGTGCCAGCAGTGACGGGGCCTATATCAAAGAGACCCAGTACTTC

d_gene: TRBD1
abundance: -
v_gene: TRBV7-9
j_gene: TRBJ1-6
CDR3aa: CASSQGAGFYNSPLHF
CDR3nt: TGTGCCAGCAGCCAGGGGGCCGGATTTTATAATTCACCCCTCCACTTT

d_gene: -
abundance: -
v_gene: TRBV7-9
j_gene: TRBJ2-2
CDR3aa: CASSLAQTNTGELFF
CDR3nt: TGTGCCAGCAGCTTAGCCCAGACGAACACCGGGGAGCTGTTTTTT

d_gene: TRBD1
abundance: -
v_gene: TRBV5-6
j_gene: TRBJ1-2
CDR3aa: CASSFGDRGFGYTF
CDR3nt: TGTGCCAGCAGCTTCGGGGACAGGGGGTTTGGCTACACCTTC

d_gene: -
abundance: -
v_gene: TRBV18
j_gene: TRBJ1-2
CDR3aa: CASSQSGVHGYTF
CDR3nt: TGTGCCAGCTCACAATCAGGGGTTCACGGCTACACCTTC

d_gene: TRBD1
abundance: once
v_gene: TRBV2
j_gene: TRBJ2-1
CDR3aa: CASSAAVGQGFDNEQFF
CDR3nt: TGTGCCAGCAGCGCAGCCGTAGGACAGGGTTTCGACAATGAGCAGTTCTTC

d_gene: -
abundance: -
v_gene: TRBV7-8
j_gene: TRBJ1-1
CDR3aa: CASSFAGQNTEAFF
CDR3nt: TGTGCCAGCAGCTTCGCGGGACAGAACACTGAAGCTTTCTTT

d_gene: TRBD1
abundance: -
v_gene: TRBV4-1
j_gene: TRBJ2-7
CDR3aa: CASSLGQGGYYEQYF
CDR3nt: TGCGCCAGCAGCCTCGGACAGGGGGGGTACTACGAGCAGTACTTC

d_gene: TRBD1
abundance: few
v_gene: TRBV5-4
j_gene: TRBJ1-6
CDR3aa: CASSFGGRGPSPLHF
CDR3nt: TGTGCCAGCAGCTTCGGCGGCAGGGGGCCGTCACCCCTCCACTTT

d_gene: -
abundance: -
v_gene: TRBV27
j_gene: TRBJ1-1
CDR3aa: CASSLGTEAFF
CDR3nt: TGTGCCAGCAGTTTAGGCACCGAAGCTTTCTTT

d_gene: TRBD2
abundance: -
v_gene: TRBV19
j_gene: TRBJ2-3
CDR3aa: CASSIGGSGGTDTQYF
CDR3nt: TGTGCCAGTAGTATAGGGGGTAGCGGGGGGACAGATACGCAGTATTTT

d_gene: -
abundance: -
v_gene: TRBV7-2
j_gene: TRBJ1-3
CDR3aa: CASSLGAGSTGNTIYF
CDR3nt: TGTGCCAGCAGCTTAGGCGCGGGGTCAACCGGTAACACCATATATTTT

d_gene: -
abundance: -
v_gene: TRBV11-2
j_gene: TRBJ1-4
CDR3aa: CASSSGPNEKLFF
CDR3nt: TGTGCCAGCAGCTCCGGGCCGAATGAAAAACTGTTTTTT

d_gene: -
abundance: -
v_gene: TRBV25-1
j_gene: TRBJ1-4
CDR3aa: CASSDPAGGEKLFF
CDR3nt: TGTGCCAGCAGTGACCCGGCCGGTGGGGAAAAACTGTTTTTT

d_gene: TRBD1
abundance: -
v_gene: TRBV9
j_gene: TRBJ1-1
CDR3aa: CASSTPQGMNTEAFF
CDR3nt: TGTGCCAGCAGCACTCCACAGGGGATGAACACTGAAGCTTTCTTT

d_gene: TRBD1
abundance: once
v_gene: TRBV6-5
j_gene: TRBJ2-1
CDR3aa: CASSPGTGLYQFF
CDR3nt: TGTGCCAGCAGTCCCGGGACAGGGTTGTATCAGTTCTTC

d_gene: -
abundance: -
v_gene: TRBV14
j_gene: TRBJ1-4
CDR3aa: CASSRRTVEKLFF
CDR3nt: TGTGCCAGCAGCCGTCGGACGGTTGAAAAACTGTTTTTT

d_gene: -
abundance: -
v_gene: TRBV5-1
j_gene: TRBJ2-1
CDR3aa: CASSFGRSSYNEQFF
CDR3nt: TGCGCCAGCAGCTTTGGCCGGAGCTCCTACAATGAGCAGTTCTTC

d_gene: -
abundance: -
v_gene: TRBV9
j_gene: TRBJ2-3
CDR3aa: CASSVVPPSTDTQYF
CDR3nt: TGTGCCAGCAGCGTAGTACCGCCTAGCACAGATACGCAGTATTTT

d_gene: TRBD1
abundance: -
v_gene: TRBV19
j_gene: TRBJ1-2
CDR3aa: CASSLKTGGNGYTF
CDR3nt: TGTGCCAGTAGTCTCAAGACAGGGGGGAATGGCTACACCTTC

d_gene: -
abundance: -
v_gene: TRBV5-4
j_gene: TRBJ2-5
CDR3aa: CASSLDRKEETQYF
CDR3nt: TGTGCCAGCAGCTTGGACAGGAAAGAGGAGACCCAGTACTTC

d_gene: TRBD1
abundance: -
v_gene: TRBV6-5
j_gene: TRBJ1-2
CDR3aa: CASSRGQGAGYTF
CDR3nt: TGTGCCAGCAGTCGGGGACAGGGTGCTGGCTACACCTTC

d_gene: -
abundance: -
v_gene: TRBV11-2
j_gene: TRBJ2-3
CDR3aa: CASSLDPGVRATDTQYF
CDR3nt: TGTGCCAGCAGCTTAGATCCGGGGGTGAGGGCCACAGATACGCAGTATTTT

d_gene: -
abundance: -
v_gene: TRBV2
j_gene: TRBJ1-6
CDR3aa: CASSAPGQRGNSPLHF
CDR3nt: TGTGCCAGCAGCGCCCCGGGGCAGCGAGGAAATTCACCCCTCCACTTT

d_gene: -
abundance: -
v_gene: TRBV5-5
j_gene: TRBJ1-6
CDR3aa: CASSLAPNRAGDNSPLHF
CDR3nt: TGTGCCAGCAGCTTGGCCCCTAACAGGGCTGGTGATAATTCACCCCTCCACTTT

d_gene: TRBD1
abundance: -
v_gene: TRBV29-1
j_gene: TRBJ1-1
CDR3aa: CSVEGQGGTEAFF
CDR3nt: TGCAGCGTTGAAGGGCAGGGGGGCACTGAAGCTTTCTTT